This is a list of T cell receptor beta chains from one sample in a study of blood T cell repertoires in COVID-19. This table comes from immunoSEQ multiplex PCR, and its TCRdb copy is limited to in-frame clones, with some not included. The sample records around 180,000 clones, more than 65% being singletons. Material for sequencing was PBMCs or T cells enriched from blood (not recorded which). The source of these receptors is a woman aged 45-65 years with acute COVID-19. Both conserved end residues are part of each CDR3. The order of the fields is V gene, J gene, clone size, CDR3 protein. For some rows the clone size is stated as once, few or many, or as a class when expanded; others skip it.

TRBV6-1	TRBJ1-5	.	CASGQGDSSQPQHF
TRBV4-2	TRBJ2-1	few	CASSQVSGDYNEQFF
TRBV28	TRBJ2-4	.	CASSSPQGARDIQYF
TRBV5-1	TRBJ2-3	.	CASSLTIDTQYF
TRBV4-2	TRBJ2-5	.	CASRYGGWGLQETQYF
TRBV3-1/TRBV3-2	TRBJ1-1	.	CASSQGGGTEAFF
TRBV10-2	TRBJ1-1	few	CASSVSPPGAGTEAFF
TRBV5-1	TRBJ2-3	once	CASSSDRGADTQYF
TRBV5-1	TRBJ1-6	.	CASTEGGAGSPLHF
TRBV6-5	TRBJ1-1	few	CASRKQGMNTEAFF
TRBV7-9	TRBJ2-5	.	CASSFGDRAKETQYF
TRBV9	TRBJ2-3	.	CASSVELAGGPVTDTQYF
TRBV4-3	TRBJ2-1	.	CASSQVKGSGYNEQFF
TRBV28	TRBJ2-2	once	CASSDPGQGAKKLFF
TRBV5-1	TRBJ1-4	.	CASRTGGINEKLFF
TRBV5-1	TRBJ1-1	.	CASSQDRGRMNTEAFF
TRBV3-1/TRBV3-2	TRBJ1-2	.	CASSQENLLYGYTF
TRBV7-6	TRBJ2-2	.	CASSQPSGPTGELFF
TRBV28	TRBJ2-2	.	CASSLDLAGIGGELFF
TRBV4-1	TRBJ2-5	.	CASSQVGVETQYF
TRBV29-1	TRBJ1-5	.	CSVGEGVLGNQPQHF
TRBV9	TRBJ2-3	.	CASSDSGVGTDTQYF
TRBV7-9	TRBJ2-5	.	CASSLALAGGPETQYF
TRBV7-2	TRBJ1-1	.	CASSTRTGIYTEAFF
TRBV3-1/TRBV3-2	TRBJ1-2	.	CASSQGTVSYGYTF
TRBV6-5	TRBJ1-6	.	CASRATQGSPLHF
TRBV6-1	TRBJ1-1	.	CASSDIQGVNTEAFF
TRBV3-1/TRBV3-2	TRBJ2-2	.	CASSQEGQGAGNTGELFF
TRBV12-1	TRBJ2-5	.	CASSFPRDREEETQYF
TRBV6-2/TRBV6-3	TRBJ2-5	.	CASSYSTSGVGETQYF
TRBV27	TRBJ2-5	.	CASSSDRGLWETQYF
TRBV29-1	TRBJ2-1	.	CSVEAARSSYNEQFF
TRBV7-7	TRBJ2-2	.	CASSFGEVNTGELFF
TRBV6-5	TRBJ2-5	.	CASVETGVQETQYF
TRBV10-2	TRBJ2-3	.	CASSEQSGGRGTQYF
TRBV3-1/TRBV3-2	TRBJ2-1	few	CASSRGGYFFSSYNEQFF
TRBV3-1/TRBV3-2	TRBJ2-1	.	CASSLTSGGANEQFF
TRBV18	TRBJ1-2	once	CASSPFVGQGQTDGYTF
TRBV5-5	TRBJ1-5	.	CASSLRGLDNQPQHF